These T cell receptor beta chains were read from a single sample in a study of blood T cell repertoires in COVID-19. The method was immunoSEQ multiplex PCR; TCRdb's version includes in-frame clones alone and lacks a portion of them. The table has some 350,000 clones, 70% to 90% seen once; the top ten hold around 3%. Source material: peripheral blood. The receptors were sampled from a woman aged 25 to 39 with COVID-19, enrolled during active disease. CDR3s include the opening cysteine and the closing phenylalanine or tryptophan. The order of the fields is D gene, clone size, J gene, V gene, CDR3 protein, CDR3 DNA. The D gene is left open where the match is weak. Clone size appears in some rows only: once, few, many, or a class for an expanded clone.

D gene: TRBD1
clone size: -
J gene: TRBJ1-1
V gene: TRBV6-5
CDR3 protein: CASRRGTGGGEAFF
CDR3 DNA: TGTGCCAGCAGACGCGGGACAGGGGGTGGCGAAGCTTTCTTT

D gene: -
clone size: -
J gene: TRBJ1-6
V gene: TRBV18
CDR3 protein: CASSRTMAQGGDNSPLHF
CDR3 DNA: TGTGCCAGCTCACGCACCATGGCCCAGGGAGGAGATAATTCACCCCTCCACTTT

D gene: TRBD2
clone size: few
J gene: TRBJ2-5
V gene: TRBV9
CDR3 protein: CASSPTGGAQETQYF
CDR3 DNA: TGTGCCAGCAGCCCCACCGGGGGGGCCCAAGAGACCCAGTACTTC

D gene: TRBD2
clone size: -
J gene: TRBJ2-4
V gene: TRBV3-1/TRBV3-2
CDR3 protein: CASSQEGLAGKNIQYF
CDR3 DNA: TGTGCCAGCAGCCAGGAGGGACTAGCGGGGAAAAACATTCAGTACTTC

D gene: -
clone size: -
J gene: TRBJ1-5
V gene: TRBV27
CDR3 protein: CASAQGRGQPQHF
CDR3 DNA: TGTGCCAGTGCACAGGGAAGAGGTCAGCCCCAGCATTTT

D gene: TRBD2
clone size: -
J gene: TRBJ2-5
V gene: TRBV11-3
CDR3 protein: CASSRGAGGLETQYF
CDR3 DNA: TGTGCCAGCAGCAGAGGAGCGGGGGGGCTTGAGACCCAGTACTTC

D gene: TRBD1
clone size: -
J gene: TRBJ2-5
V gene: TRBV6-2/TRBV6-3
CDR3 protein: CASSPTRDRRPHQEFGTQYF
CDR3 DNA: TGTGCCAGCAGCCCAACCAGGGACAGGAGACCCCACCAAGAGTTTGGGACCCAGTACTTC

D gene: -
clone size: -
J gene: TRBJ2-5
V gene: TRBV5-1
CDR3 protein: CASRPGNQETQYF
CDR3 DNA: TGCGCCAGCAGGCCAGGGAACCAAGAGACCCAGTACTTC

D gene: -
clone size: once
J gene: TRBJ2-7
V gene: TRBV29-1
CDR3 protein: CSVGADNYEQYF
CDR3 DNA: TGCAGCGTTGGGGCGGACAACTACGAGCAGTACTTC

D gene: -
clone size: -
J gene: TRBJ2-5
V gene: TRBV12-3/TRBV12-4
CDR3 protein: CASSLLAETQYF
CDR3 DNA: TGTGCCAGCAGTTTACTTGCGGAGACCCAGTACTTC

D gene: -
clone size: -
J gene: TRBJ2-5
V gene: TRBV5-8
CDR3 protein: CASSLVLASDAVHQETQYF
CDR3 DNA: TGTGCCAGCAGCTTGGTCTTAGCTTCAGACGCGGTACACCAAGAGACCCAGTACTTC

D gene: TRBD1
clone size: -
J gene: TRBJ1-6
V gene: TRBV11-2
CDR3 protein: CASSFRGDNSPLHF
CDR3 DNA: TGTGCCAGCAGCTTCAGGGGGGATAATTCACCCCTCCACTTT

D gene: -
clone size: once
J gene: TRBJ2-3
V gene: TRBV19
CDR3 protein: CASSTKDRTTDTQYF
CDR3 DNA: TGTGCCAGTAGTACTAAAGACAGGACCACAGATACGCAGTATTTT

D gene: -
clone size: few
J gene: TRBJ1-2
V gene: TRBV7-2
CDR3 protein: CASSLDSHGYTF
CDR3 DNA: TGTGCCAGCAGCCTGGACAGCCATGGCTACACCTTC

D gene: -
clone size: -
J gene: TRBJ2-4
V gene: TRBV21-1
CDR3 protein: CASSKVAVLAKNIQYF
CDR3 DNA: TGTGCCAGCAGCAAAGTTGCGGTTTTAGCCAAAAACATTCAGTACTTC

D gene: -
clone size: -
J gene: TRBJ1-5
V gene: TRBV5-6
CDR3 protein: CASSSGSDRPQHF
CDR3 DNA: TGTGCCAGCAGCTCGGGGTCGGATCGGCCCCAGCATTTT

D gene: TRBD2
clone size: -
J gene: TRBJ2-2
V gene: TRBV6-6
CDR3 protein: CASSRPTSGRAAVTGELFF
CDR3 DNA: TGTGCCAGCAGCCGACCCACTAGCGGGAGGGCCGCGGTCACCGGGGAGCTGTTTTTT

D gene: -
clone size: -
J gene: TRBJ2-3
V gene: TRBV4-3
CDR3 protein: CASSQDSDYRGTDTQYF
CDR3 DNA: TGCGCCAGCAGCCAAGATTCCGATTACCGAGGGACAGATACGCAGTATTTT

D gene: -
clone size: -
J gene: TRBJ2-7
V gene: TRBV10-3
CDR3 protein: CAIRTDYEQYF
CDR3 DNA: TGTGCCATAAGGACAGACTACGAGCAGTACTTC

D gene: TRBD2
clone size: -
J gene: TRBJ2-3
V gene: TRBV6-1
CDR3 protein: CASSEARFSGSDTQYF
CDR3 DNA: TGTGCCAGCAGTGAAGCGAGGTTTAGCGGGAGTGATACGCAGTATTTT

D gene: TRBD1
clone size: -
J gene: TRBJ2-3
V gene: TRBV11-3
CDR3 protein: CASSFGLRTGADTQYF
CDR3 DNA: TGTGCCAGCAGCTTCGGTCTAAGGACAGGGGCAGATACGCAGTATTTT

D gene: -
clone size: -
J gene: TRBJ2-2
V gene: TRBV9
CDR3 protein: CASSARLAMNTGELFF
CDR3 DNA: TGTGCCAGCAGCGCCCGACTGGCGATGAACACCGGGGAGCTGTTTTTT

D gene: TRBD2
clone size: -
J gene: TRBJ2-2
V gene: TRBV9
CDR3 protein: CASSVGLAGDVYTGELFF
CDR3 DNA: TGTGCCAGCAGCGTGGGACTAGCGGGAGACGTGTACACCGGGGAGCTGTTTTTT

D gene: -
clone size: -
J gene: TRBJ1-5
V gene: TRBV28
CDR3 protein: CASSRYSDQPQHF
CDR3 DNA: TGTGCCAGCAGTCGTTATTCGGATCAGCCCCAGCATTTT

D gene: TRBD2
clone size: -
J gene: TRBJ2-1
V gene: TRBV5-8
CDR3 protein: CASSLGPGEGYNEQFF
CDR3 DNA: TGTGCCAGCAGCTTGGGGCCGGGGGAGGGCTACAATGAGCAGTTCTTC

D gene: -
clone size: -
J gene: TRBJ2-3
V gene: TRBV5-5
CDR3 protein: CASSLGGADTQYF
CDR3 DNA: TGTGCCAGCAGCTTAGGGGGGGCAGATACGCAGTATTTT

D gene: -
clone size: -
J gene: TRBJ2-1
V gene: TRBV4-3
CDR3 protein: CASSQGRGESSSYNEQFF
CDR3 DNA: TGCGCCAGCAGCCAAGGGCGGGGAGAATCAAGCTCCTACAATGAGCAGTTCTTC

D gene: -
clone size: once
J gene: TRBJ1-1
V gene: TRBV6-2/TRBV6-3
CDR3 protein: CASSFDRTEAFF
CDR3 DNA: TGTGCCAGCAGCTTCGACAGGACTGAAGCTTTCTTT

D gene: TRBD1
clone size: few
J gene: TRBJ2-3
V gene: TRBV19
CDR3 protein: CASSNRGITDTQYF
CDR3 DNA: TGTGCCAGTAGCAACAGGGGGATCACAGATACGCAGTATTTT

D gene: -
clone size: -
J gene: TRBJ2-1
V gene: TRBV10-3
CDR3 protein: CAISGDWSSYNEQFF
CDR3 DNA: TGTGCCATCAGCGGAGACTGGAGCTCCTACAATGAGCAGTTCTTC

D gene: -
clone size: -
J gene: TRBJ2-5
V gene: TRBV27
CDR3 protein: CASSQSNQETQYF
CDR3 DNA: TGTGCCAGCAGTCAGTCGAACCAAGAGACCCAGTACTTC

D gene: -
clone size: -
J gene: TRBJ1-4
V gene: TRBV4-2
CDR3 protein: CASSQNRANEKLFF
CDR3 DNA: TGTGCCAGCAGCCAAAACCGGGCTAATGAAAAACTGTTTTTT

D gene: TRBD2
clone size: -
J gene: TRBJ2-3
V gene: TRBV3-1/TRBV3-2
CDR3 protein: CASSQAGGLAGGPSTDTQYF
CDR3 DNA: TGTGCCAGCAGCCAAGCCGGTGGACTAGCGGGAGGGCCGTCGACAGATACGCAGTATTTT

D gene: TRBD1
clone size: -
J gene: TRBJ1-1
V gene: TRBV7-2
CDR3 protein: CASSPRATGALGTEAFF
CDR3 DNA: TGTGCCAGCAGCCCGAGAGCAACAGGGGCTTTGGGGACTGAAGCTTTCTTT

D gene: TRBD1
clone size: -
J gene: TRBJ2-2
V gene: TRBV29-1
CDR3 protein: CSVGGGTGVTGELFF
CDR3 DNA: TGCAGCGTTGGGGGAGGGACAGGGGTCACCGGGGAGCTGTTTTTT

D gene: -
clone size: -
J gene: TRBJ1-4
V gene: TRBV29-1
CDR3 protein: CSVEMGHGEKLFF
CDR3 DNA: TGCAGCGTTGAGATGGGGCATGGTGAAAAACTGTTTTTT

D gene: TRBD2
clone size: once
J gene: TRBJ2-1
V gene: TRBV2
CDR3 protein: CASSAISLAGANEQFF
CDR3 DNA: TGTGCCAGCAGTGCCATCAGCCTAGCGGGAGCCAATGAGCAGTTCTTC

D gene: TRBD1
clone size: -
J gene: TRBJ1-2
V gene: TRBV27
CDR3 protein: CASSSSGTDYGYTF
CDR3 DNA: TGTGCCAGCAGTTCTTCCGGGACAGACTATGGCTACACCTTC

D gene: TRBD2
clone size: -
J gene: TRBJ2-2
V gene: TRBV19
CDR3 protein: CASSISAGGTGELFF
CDR3 DNA: TGTGCCAGTAGTATATCAGCGGGGGGCACCGGGGAGCTGTTTTTT

D gene: -
clone size: -
J gene: TRBJ1-6
V gene: TRBV4-3
CDR3 protein: CASSQKTGGANNSPLHF
CDR3 DNA: TGCGCCAGCAGCCAAAAAACGGGAGGGGCTAATAATTCACCCCTCCACTTT

D gene: TRBD2
clone size: once
J gene: TRBJ2-1
V gene: TRBV5-1
CDR3 protein: CASRRAGGPFNEQFF
CDR3 DNA: TGCGCCAGCAGAAGAGCGGGAGGGCCGTTCAATGAGCAGTTCTTC

D gene: -
clone size: -
J gene: TRBJ2-7
V gene: TRBV6-1
CDR3 protein: CASFTYSGEQYF
CDR3 DNA: TGTGCCAGCTTTACCTATTCAGGCGAGCAGTACTTC

D gene: -
clone size: -
J gene: TRBJ1-1
V gene: TRBV14
CDR3 protein: CASSQDDRRDEAWNTEAFF
CDR3 DNA: TGTGCCAGCAGCCAAGATGATCGGCGGGACGAAGCATGGAACACTGAAGCTTTCTTT

D gene: -
clone size: -
J gene: TRBJ1-1
V gene: TRBV4-3
CDR3 protein: CASSATVNTEAFF
CDR3 DNA: TGCGCCAGCAGCGCGACAGTGAACACTGAAGCTTTCTTT

D gene: -
clone size: few
J gene: TRBJ1-5
V gene: TRBV7-2
CDR3 protein: CASSSPQGNSNQPQHF
CDR3 DNA: TGTGCCAGCAGCTCGCCACAGGGAAATAGCAATCAGCCCCAGCATTTT

D gene: TRBD1
clone size: -
J gene: TRBJ2-3
V gene: TRBV5-1
CDR3 protein: CASSQGALIGQGFGDTQYF
CDR3 DNA: TGCGCCAGCAGTCAGGGGGCTCTGATCGGACAGGGGTTTGGAGATACGCAGTATTTT

D gene: -
clone size: -
J gene: TRBJ1-6
V gene: TRBV5-1
CDR3 protein: CASSFDGSSYNSPLHF
CDR3 DNA: TGCGCCAGCAGCTTCGATGGGAGCTCCTATAATTCACCCCTCCACTTT

D gene: TRBD1
clone size: -
J gene: TRBJ2-5
V gene: TRBV5-1
CDR3 protein: CASSSTRDRAGTQYF
CDR3 DNA: TGCGCCAGCAGCTCCACCCGGGACAGAGCCGGGACCCAGTACTTC

D gene: -
clone size: -
J gene: TRBJ2-2
V gene: TRBV10-1
CDR3 protein: CASSPNGVGELFF
CDR3 DNA: TGCGCCAGCAGTCCAAACGGGGTCGGGGAGCTGTTTTTT

D gene: TRBD1
clone size: once
J gene: TRBJ1-5
V gene: TRBV3-1/TRBV3-2
CDR3 protein: CASSPLRGPDQPQHF
CDR3 DNA: TGTGCCAGCAGCCCCCTAAGGGGGCCGGATCAGCCCCAGCATTTT

D gene: TRBD1
clone size: -
J gene: TRBJ2-2
V gene: TRBV5-8
CDR3 protein: CASSLHKQGESTGELFF
CDR3 DNA: TGTGCCAGCAGCTTGCATAAGCAGGGGGAGTCCACCGGGGAGCTGTTTTTT

D gene: -
clone size: -
J gene: TRBJ2-1
V gene: TRBV13
CDR3 protein: CASSFIGDEQFF
CDR3 DNA: TGTGCCAGCAGCTTTATAGGGGATGAGCAGTTCTTC

D gene: TRBD2
clone size: -
J gene: TRBJ2-1
V gene: TRBV5-1
CDR3 protein: CASSTRLAEYNEQFF
CDR3 DNA: TGCGCCAGCAGCACCAGACTAGCGGAATACAATGAGCAGTTCTTC

D gene: TRBD2
clone size: -
J gene: TRBJ2-5
V gene: TRBV3-1/TRBV3-2
CDR3 protein: CASSLLGLATGAQETQYF
CDR3 DNA: TGTGCCAGCAGCCTCCTGGGACTAGCCACAGGGGCCCAAGAGACCCAGTACTTC

D gene: -
clone size: -
J gene: TRBJ1-2
V gene: TRBV7-2
CDR3 protein: CASSLALGEVGGYTF
CDR3 DNA: TGTGCCAGCAGCTTAGCGCTTGGGGAGGTCGGCGGCTACACCTTC

D gene: TRBD2
clone size: -
J gene: TRBJ2-1
V gene: TRBV9
CDR3 protein: CASRPGTSGRGDEQFF
CDR3 DNA: TGTGCCAGCAGGCCCGGGACTAGCGGGAGAGGGGATGAGCAGTTCTTC

D gene: -
clone size: -
J gene: TRBJ2-7
V gene: TRBV7-6
CDR3 protein: CASSFRTDSYEQYF
CDR3 DNA: TGTGCCAGCAGCTTTAGAACCGACTCCTACGAGCAGTACTTC

D gene: -
clone size: -
J gene: TRBJ2-6
V gene: TRBV15
CDR3 protein: CATSRSGGSGANVLTF
CDR3 DNA: TGTGCCACCAGTCGCAGTGGAGGTTCTGGGGCCAACGTCCTGACTTTC